This T cell receptor (beta chain) came from a study of cytomegalovirus exposure and HLA in healthy donors. General study points: Later, TCR association rates were found to vary by HLA locus, highest for DRB1 and lowest for HLA-C.

Use of 60 Vbeta and 13 Jbeta primers characterized the PCR. The repertoire was sequenced with immunoSEQ multiplex PCR; TCRdb's copy has only in-frame clones and lacks some. The sample includes more than 110,000 clones, 80% seen only once; the top ten take less than 1.5%. This clone was seen more than once but under ten times. Antigen: not known. The CDR3 contains 16 residues. Germline-derived CDR1 and CDR2 are WSHSY and SAAADI. V shed 3 bases, J shed 3 bases, and the junction held 8 bases outside the gene matches. This sequence originates from a female donor in good health and CMV-seronegative. Sequencing was carried out using PBMCs. The V and J genes are TRBV10-2 and TRBJ2-7; 10 positions match TRBD2. The CDR3 region has the DNA TGCGCCAGCAGTGAAGTTCGAGCGGGAGGGGACTACGAGCAGTACTTC. It yields the protein CASSEVRAGGDYEQYF.